The clone carrying this TCR beta chain was seen a single time. Its antigen is currently unknown. The investigators split CD4+ cells into a CD45RA+ naive subset and a CD45RA-negative memory subset. This sample was included in a study of shared clonotypes between healthy human individuals. Study-level findings and limits: Blood alone was sampled, and tissue repertoires likely differ. Sequencing depth was a factor that was expected to affect clonotype sharing among donors.

The DNA input per sorted-subset replicate PCR was roughly 0.2 ug, corresponding to 28,000 or so T cell genomes. Repertoires were generated with immunoSEQ multiplex PCR, while TCRdb's copy carries only in-frame clones and drops some. The table lists 2 million to 2.5 million clones, 90% to 97% of them singletons, with more than 0.1% in the top ten. This CDR3 region has 12 residues. From germline, CDR1 is MDHEN and CDR2 SYDVKM. J was trimmed by 14 bases and V by 5 bases; bases with no gene match: 9. The receptor was isolated from a man aged 18-30 years in good health. J is TRBJ2-1 and V is TRBV28, with 7 bases aligning to TRBD1. Sample: naive CD4+ T cells sorted from blood. Regarding subset: CD45RA+ positively selected. CDR3 sequence (DNA): TGTGCCAGCAGTGCTAGGACAGGAGAAGAGTTCTTC. The encoded protein is CASSARTGEEFF.